The entry that follows covers one T cell receptor (beta chain) sequence. The entry originates in a study of blood T cell repertoires in COVID-19. Background on the study: Sites in the United States, Italy and Spain provided acute and convalescent COVID-19 samples.

Authors' analysis steps: Cell counts per sample came from amplifying reference gene primers. The repertoire was sequenced with immunoSEQ multiplex PCR; TCRdb's copy has only in-frame clones and lacks some. V and J calls and clone size follow that table, whereas D and trimming were derived from the DNA. Of 150,000 to 200,000 clones detected, 70% to 90% appear once; the ten largest clones hold approximately 2.1%. The CDR3 has 11 residues. The ends were cut back, 5 bases at V and 7 bases at J, with 8 bases in the middle. Germline CDR1 SGHAT, CDR2 FQNNGV. The sequence came from a young man who had recovered from COVID-19. Sequencing input: peripheral blood. The chain employs TRBV11-2 and TRBJ1-1, with D uncertain. The CDR3 here is CASSRGLEAFF. The CDR3 coding sequence is TGTGCCAGCAGCCGCGGACTTGAAGCTTTCTTT.